This T cell receptor beta chain was sequenced during a study of response to subunit inactivated influenza vaccine. General study results and limits: Authors suggested seasonal influenza vaccinations each recruit few new T cells.

There are many counts of this clonotype. Its specificity is not known. This CDR3 has 12 amino acids. V was cut by 4 bases and J by 6 bases, with 9 bases left in between. From germline, CDR1 is LGHDT and CDR2 YNNKEL (reference sequence). MiXCR, applied by TCRdb to the RT-PCR reads, yields one record per CDR3 protein. Counted here are about 620,000 distinct CDR3 sequences, 12% occurring once; the ten biggest clones make up 10%. The TCR sequence derives from a man in his fifties who received an inactivated influenza vaccine. The sequences come from PBMCs from blood, collected on the day of vaccination. This chain uses TRBV3-1 with TRBJ2-5; possibly TRBD1 or TRBD2 for D (6 bases each). The CDR3 bases are TGTGCCAGCAGCCGGGGGGCGCAGACCCAGTACTTC. Protein product: CASSRGAQTQYF.